This T cell receptor (beta chain) was profiled in a study of identical twins. This CDR3 has 13 amino acids. The V gene's germline CDR1 is DFQATT and CDR2 SNEGSKA (reference sequence). Trimming took 6 bases from V and 3 from J; bases not matched to a gene: 7. From the 5' RACE reads, TCRdb called clonotypes with MiXCR, one entry per CDR3 protein. This table holds 500,000 or so distinct CDR3 sequences, approximately 22% found once. In addition, the sample was reused for a study of T cells expressing NK-cell markers. That source notes: Several experiments confined sorting to alpha-beta TCR T cells with an anti-gamma-delta TCR antibody.

Sample: CD4+ T cells sorted from blood. The chain carries TRBV20-1 and TRBJ2-7; 8 bases are a match to TRBD2. This sequence originates from a woman under 30 in good health. CDR3 loop: CSASSGNHYEQYF. The CDR3, as DNA: TGCAGTGCCAGTAGCGGGAATCACTACGAGCAGTACTTC.